Shown below are 10 T cell receptor beta chains from a single sample sequenced in a study of control samples from healthy donors and cancer patients. TCRdb's copy holds only in-frame clones and misses some; the assay was immunoSEQ multiplex PCR. The table has some 120,000 clones, more than 75% seen once; the top ten hold over 2%. Material for sequencing was blood. The receptors derive from a woman between 65 and 79 years old in good health.

The chain employs TRBV19 and TRBJ1-5, with 7 nucleotides matching TRBD1. Germline V gives CDR1 LNHDA, CDR2 SQIVND (reference sequence). Trimming took 3 bases from V and 7 from J; bases not matched to a gene: 9. This CDR3 is built from 15 residues. The CDR3 DNA is TGTGCCAGTAGTATCGGGGTGGCAGGGGGACAGCCCCAGCATTTT. Its translation is CASSIGVAGGQPQHF.

The chain recombines TRBV29-1 with TRBJ2-5; D not resolved. The germline V gene has CDR1 SQVTM and CDR2 ANQGSEA. V was trimmed by 4 bases and J by 4 bases, leaving 7 bases between them. The CDR3 is made up of 11 amino acids. The CDR3 DNA is TGCAGCGTTGGACCCGCAGAGACCCAGTACTTC. This encodes CSVGPAETQYF. The variable domain in full, completed from reference TRBV29-1 and TRBJ2-5, reads SAVISQKPSRDICQRGTSLTIQCQVDSQVTMMFWYRQQPGQSLTLIATANQGSEATYESGFVIDKFPISRPNLTFSTLTVSNMSPEDSSIYLCSVGPAETQYFGPGTRLLVL.

This chain connects TRBV7-9 to TRBJ1-2, with 8 positions matching TRBD1. The CDR3 contains 14 residues. From germline, CDR1 is SEHNR and CDR2 FQNEAQ (reference sequence). After removal of 10 bases from V and 4 bases from J, the junction contained 11 bases not matched to a gene. CDR3 sequence: CATATGEGGYGYTF. CDR3 DNA: TGTGCCACTGCGACAGGGGAGGGGGGCTATGGCTACACCTTC.

This clone was recorded only once. The chain has TRBV5-5 and TRBJ2-3; D gene unclear. CDR3 length equals 13 residues. V was trimmed by 6 bases and J by 2 bases, leaving 10 bases between them. Germline assignment: CDR1 SGHKS and CDR2 YYEKEE (reference sequence). DNA for the CDR3: TGTGCCAGCAAAGTAGGGTTCACAGATACGCAGTATTTT. It translates to CASKVGFTDTQYF.

This clone was seen a handful of times. The CDR3 region has the DNA TGTGCCAGCAGCTTAGCGGGGGCCACCCGGGAAGAGCAGTTCTTC. Translation: CASSLAGATREEQFF. This chain uses TRBV7-8 with TRBJ2-1; D might be TRBD1 (6 bases). The CDR3 is 15 amino acids. With 0 bases removed from V and 10 bases from J, the gap between germline ends came to 16 bases. Germline CDR1 and CDR2: SGHVS and FQNEAQ.

The sample holds one count of this clone. The chain links TRBV5-1 to TRBJ1-3; 10 bases match TRBD1. Germline loops: CDR1 SGHRS, CDR2 YFSETQ. CDR3 length: 14 residues. With 4 bases clipped from V and 8 bases from J, the junction kept 6 bases outside the gene matches. The CDR3 spells CASSLRTGGDTIYF. CDR3 coding DNA: TGCGCCAGCAGCCTAAGGACAGGGGGAGACACCATATATTTT.

CDR3 sequence reads: CASSLVGPSPETQYF. The CDR3 nucleotides are TGTGCCAGCAGCTTAGTTGGCCCCTCCCCGGAGACCCAGTACTTC. This chain connects TRBV7-6 to TRBJ2-5; D gene unclear. Germline V gene data show CDR1 as SGHVS and CDR2 as FNYEAQ. Trimming cost V 1 base and J 5 bases, with 14 bases left between them. The CDR3 contains 15 residues.

The gene calls are TRBV19 and TRBJ2-7, with 7 positions matching TRBD2. V shed 5 bases and J 0 bases; nucleotides not matched to a gene: 13. The germline CDR1 and CDR2 sequences are LNHDA and SQIVND (reference sequence). CDR3 size: 17 residues. The CDR3 reads CASSLAGGRGSSYEQYF. CDR3 DNA: TGTGCCAGTAGTCTCGCCGGAGGGCGGGGGAGCTCCTACGAGCAGTACTTC.

In nucleotides, the CDR3 is TGCGCCAGCTATCAGGGGGCTGGGTCTGAAGCTTTCTTT. Translated: CASYQGAGSEAFF. This chain uses TRBV5-1 with TRBJ1-1, with 8 bases identical to TRBD1. V lost 7 bases and J lost 6; bases outside the gene matches: 8. The CDR3 sequence is 13 residues long. Germline CDR1 is SGHRS and CDR2 is YFSETQ. Full variable domain (remainder filled in from reference TRBV5-1 and TRBJ1-1): KAGVTQTPRYLIKTRGQQVTLSCSPISGHRSVSWYQQTPGQGLQFLFEYFSETQRNKGNFPGRFSGRQFSNSRSEMNVSTLELGDSALYLCASYQGAGSEAFFGQGTRLTVV.

J is TRBJ2-2 and V is TRBV6-6; 7 bases align to TRBD1. This CDR3 contains 14 residues. V was pared by 5 bases and J by 4 bases, with 4 bases of the junction left unmatched. CDR1 and CDR2 from the germline V gene are MNHNY and SVGAGI (reference sequence). CDR3 nucleotide sequence: TGTGCCAGCAGTCCTACAGGGGCCACCGGGGAGCTGTTTTTT. Protein sequence: CASSPTGATGELFF.